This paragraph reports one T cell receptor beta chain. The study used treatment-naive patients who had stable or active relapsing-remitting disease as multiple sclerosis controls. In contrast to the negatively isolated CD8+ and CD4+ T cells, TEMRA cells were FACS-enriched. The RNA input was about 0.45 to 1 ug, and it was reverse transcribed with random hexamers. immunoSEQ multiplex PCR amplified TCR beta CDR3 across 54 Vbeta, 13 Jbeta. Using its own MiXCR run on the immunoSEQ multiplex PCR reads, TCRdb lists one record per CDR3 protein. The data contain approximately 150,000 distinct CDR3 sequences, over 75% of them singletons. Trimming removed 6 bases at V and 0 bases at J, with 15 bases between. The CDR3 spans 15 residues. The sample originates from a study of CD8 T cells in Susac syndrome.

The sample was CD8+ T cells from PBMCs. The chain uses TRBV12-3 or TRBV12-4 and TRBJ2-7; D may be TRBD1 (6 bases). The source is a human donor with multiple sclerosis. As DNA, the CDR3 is TGTGCCAGCAGCTCGGACAGCTTTACCTCCTACGAGCAGTACTTC. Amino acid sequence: CASSSDSFTSYEQYF.